A selection of T cell receptor beta chains follows, all from one sample in a study of T cells in localized non-small cell lung cancer. Measured with immunoSEQ multiplex PCR; TCRdb has only the in-frame clones, and not every one. This sample yields 90,000 or so clones, of which approximately 90% are seen a single time; approximately 15% belongs to the top ten. The sample in question was peripheral blood, obtained before any cancer treatment. Receptor source: a man aged 35-75 years with stage I squamous cell lung carcinoma. Each CDR3 is given with its conserved first and last residue. Each record gives: CDR3 DNA, CDR3 protein, D gene, J gene, clone size, V gene. The D gene is left open where the match is weak. Clone size is shown for a subset of rows, as once, few, many or a class of expanded clone.

CDR3nt: TGCGCCAGCAGCCAAGATAGGGACAGGGTTCGATCAGATACGCAGTATTTT
CDR3aa: CASSQDRDRVRSDTQYF
d_gene: TRBD1
j_gene: TRBJ2-3
abundance: NA
v_gene: TRBV4-3

CDR3nt: TGTGCCAGCAGTTACTCGGGCAGGGGGACCAATGAGCAGTTCTTC
CDR3aa: CASSYSGRGTNEQFF
d_gene: TRBD1
j_gene: TRBJ2-1
abundance: NA
v_gene: TRBV6-5

CDR3nt: TGCGCCAGCAGCCGGACCGGGACCCCAGAAAAACTGTTTTTT
CDR3aa: CASSRTGTPEKLFF
d_gene: NA
j_gene: TRBJ1-4
abundance: NA
v_gene: TRBV5-1

CDR3nt: TGTGCCAGCAGTACGCGGAGCTCCTATAATTCACCCCTCCACTTT
CDR3aa: CASSTRSSYNSPLHF
d_gene: NA
j_gene: TRBJ1-6
abundance: NA
v_gene: TRBV27

CDR3nt: TGTGCCAGCTCACCAATGAGCGGCGGAAATTCACCCCTCCACTTT
CDR3aa: CASSPMSGGNSPLHF
d_gene: NA
j_gene: TRBJ1-6
abundance: NA
v_gene: TRBV18

CDR3nt: TGTGCCAGCAGTTCCGGACAAGCCTCCGATCAGCCCCAGCATTTT
CDR3aa: CASSSGQASDQPQHF
d_gene: NA
j_gene: TRBJ1-5
abundance: NA
v_gene: TRBV6-6

CDR3nt: TGTGCCAGCAGTGGGACAGAGCAGTTCTTC
CDR3aa: CASSGTEQFF
d_gene: NA
j_gene: TRBJ2-1
abundance: NA
v_gene: TRBV6-1

CDR3nt: TGTGCCAGCAATCTAGCGGGGCAAGAGACCCAGTACTTC
CDR3aa: CASNLAGQETQYF
d_gene: TRBD2
j_gene: TRBJ2-5
abundance: NA
v_gene: TRBV2

CDR3nt: TGTGCCAGCAGTAGGACAGCGTATAATTCACCCCTCCACTTT
CDR3aa: CASSRTAYNSPLHF
d_gene: NA
j_gene: TRBJ1-6
abundance: once
v_gene: TRBV2

CDR3nt: TGTGCCAGCAGTCTCGGACAGGGAAAGTTTGACGAGCAGTACTTC
CDR3aa: CASSLGQGKFDEQYF
d_gene: TRBD1
j_gene: TRBJ2-7
abundance: NA
v_gene: TRBV6-5

CDR3nt: TGTGCCAGCACCCGGAACAGGGCCTTAAACAATCAGCCCCAGCATTTT
CDR3aa: CASTRNRALNNQPQHF
d_gene: NA
j_gene: TRBJ1-5
abundance: NA
v_gene: TRBV28

CDR3nt: TGTGCCAGCAGCCCCCAGTTGGACAGGGCTAATTCACCCCTCCACTTT
CDR3aa: CASSPQLDRANSPLHF
d_gene: TRBD1
j_gene: TRBJ1-6
abundance: NA
v_gene: TRBV9

CDR3nt: TGTGCCATCGTTACAGGTAGAAACTATGGCTACACCTTC
CDR3aa: CAIVTGRNYGYTF
d_gene: NA
j_gene: TRBJ1-2
abundance: NA
v_gene: TRBV6-1

CDR3nt: TGTGCCAGCAGCCTTAGGGCTAACACTGAAGCTTTCTTT
CDR3aa: CASSLRANTEAFF
d_gene: NA
j_gene: TRBJ1-1
abundance: NA
v_gene: TRBV28

CDR3nt: TGTGCCAGCAGTCGACAGGGGCGGGTGCGGCCCCAGCATTTT
CDR3aa: CASSRQGRVRPQHF
d_gene: TRBD1
j_gene: TRBJ1-5
abundance: NA
v_gene: TRBV2

CDR3nt: TGTGCCAGCTCACCAGTAGCCGGGATTACAGATACGCAGTATTTT
CDR3aa: CASSPVAGITDTQYF
d_gene: NA
j_gene: TRBJ2-3
abundance: NA
v_gene: TRBV18

CDR3nt: TGTGCCAGCAGTTTAGGTCTCTATGGCTACACCTTC
CDR3aa: CASSLGLYGYTF
d_gene: NA
j_gene: TRBJ1-2
abundance: NA
v_gene: TRBV28

CDR3nt: TGCGCCAGCAGCCAAGGGATCCGGGGGGCCAAAAACATTCAGTACTTC
CDR3aa: CASSQGIRGAKNIQYF
d_gene: NA
j_gene: TRBJ2-4
abundance: NA
v_gene: TRBV4-1

CDR3nt: TGTGCCTGGAGTTGGTCAGGGGGATCCTATAATTCACCCCTCCACTTT
CDR3aa: CAWSWSGGSYNSPLHF
d_gene: TRBD1
j_gene: TRBJ1-6
abundance: NA
v_gene: TRBV30